The clone carrying this TCR beta chain was counted between two and nine times. Its matching antigen is unknown. Described time point: persistent/refractory GD, antithyroid drugs over 5 years with positive TRAb. From PBMCs, RNA was extracted and then used to make the TCR library. In this cohort, patients came from an endocrinology department located in Xi'an, China. According to the study, TCR beta libraries were built with iRepertoire HTBI primers and CDR3-region Arm-PCR. TCRdb reprocessed the multiplex PCR reads via MiXCR and lists one record per CDR3 protein. Among roughly 300,000 distinct CDR3 sequences listed, around 21% were seen once. The sample is drawn from a study of regulatory T cells in long-lasting Graves disease. The CDR3 has 16 residues. Germline V gives CDR1 GTSNPN, CDR2 SVGIG (reference sequence). The V gene end was trimmed by 2 bases and the J gene end by 2 bases; junction bases not matched to a gene: 7.

Study-level points and caveats: In persistent patients, shared public clonotypes (roughly 3,000) outnumbered those in new patients (around 1,000). Blood alone, not thyroid tissue, was studied. It was in persistent disease that TRBV28, TRBJ1-2 and TRBJ2-5 were favored.

This receptor was taken from a female donor with Graves disease. The J gene is TRBJ2-7, the V gene TRBV30; 12 nucleotides match TRBD2. Material: peripheral blood mononuclear cells (PBMCs), obtained when the disease was refractory, from a patient treated with antithyroid drugs. This CDR3 is CAWSSPLAGGPYEQYF. DNA for the CDR3: TGTGCCTGGAGTTCCCCTCTAGCGGGAGGGCCCTACGAGCAGTACTTC. Variable domain in full (rest from reference TRBV30 and TRBJ2-7): SQTIHQWPATLVQPVGSPLSLECTVEGTSNPNLYWYRQAAGRGLQLLFYSVGIGQISSEVPQNLSASRPQDRQFILSSKKLLLSDSGFYLCAWSSPLAGGPYEQYFGPGTRLTVT.